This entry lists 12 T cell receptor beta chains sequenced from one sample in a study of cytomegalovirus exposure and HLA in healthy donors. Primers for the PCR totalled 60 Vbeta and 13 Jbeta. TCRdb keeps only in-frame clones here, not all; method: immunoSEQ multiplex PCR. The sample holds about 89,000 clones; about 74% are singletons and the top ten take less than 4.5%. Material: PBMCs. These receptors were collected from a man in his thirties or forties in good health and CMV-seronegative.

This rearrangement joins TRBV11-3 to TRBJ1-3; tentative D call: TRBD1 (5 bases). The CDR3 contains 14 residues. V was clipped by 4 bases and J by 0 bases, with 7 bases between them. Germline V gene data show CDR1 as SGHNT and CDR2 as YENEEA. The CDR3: CASSSGNSGNTIYF. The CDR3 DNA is TGTGCCAGCAGCTCAGGGAACTCTGGAAACACCATATATTTT.

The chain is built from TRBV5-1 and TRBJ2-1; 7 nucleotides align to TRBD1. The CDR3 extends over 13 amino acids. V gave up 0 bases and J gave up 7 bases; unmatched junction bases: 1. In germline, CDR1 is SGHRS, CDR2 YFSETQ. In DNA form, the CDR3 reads TGCGCCAGCAGCTTGGCGACAGGGAATGAGCAGTTCTTC. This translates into CASSLATGNEQFF.

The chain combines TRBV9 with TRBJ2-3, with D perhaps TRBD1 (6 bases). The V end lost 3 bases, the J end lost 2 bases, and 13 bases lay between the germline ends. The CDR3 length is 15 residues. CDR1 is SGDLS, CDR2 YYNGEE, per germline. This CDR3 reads CASSERGHPTDTQYF. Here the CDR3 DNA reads TGTGCCAGCAGCGAACGGGGACATCCCACAGATACGCAGTATTTT.

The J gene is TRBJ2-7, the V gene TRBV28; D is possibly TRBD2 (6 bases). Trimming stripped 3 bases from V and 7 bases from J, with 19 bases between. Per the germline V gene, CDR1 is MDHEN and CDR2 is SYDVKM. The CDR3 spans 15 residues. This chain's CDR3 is CASSFVRLARGEQYF. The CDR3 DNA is TGTGCCAGCAGTTTTGTACGGCTGGCGCGGGGTGAGCAGTACTTC.

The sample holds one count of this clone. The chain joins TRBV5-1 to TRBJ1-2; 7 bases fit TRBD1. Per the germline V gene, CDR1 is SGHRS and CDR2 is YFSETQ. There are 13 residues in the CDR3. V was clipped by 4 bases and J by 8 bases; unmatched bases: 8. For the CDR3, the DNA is TGCGCCAGCAGCGTCGACAGGGATGAGGGCTACACCTTC. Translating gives CASSVDRDEGYTF.

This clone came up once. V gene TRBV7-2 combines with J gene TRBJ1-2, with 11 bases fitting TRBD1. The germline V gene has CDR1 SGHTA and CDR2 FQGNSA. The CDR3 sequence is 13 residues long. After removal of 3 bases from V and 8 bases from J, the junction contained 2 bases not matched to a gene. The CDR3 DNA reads TGTGCCAGCAGCTTCGGACAGGGGGCCGGCTACACCTTC. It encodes CASSFGQGAGYTF.

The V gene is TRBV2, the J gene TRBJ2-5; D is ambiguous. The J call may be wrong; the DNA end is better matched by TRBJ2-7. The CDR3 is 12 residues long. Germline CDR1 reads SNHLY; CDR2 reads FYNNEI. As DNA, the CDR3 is TGTGCCAGCAGTGGACAATCCTACGAGCAGTACTTC. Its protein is CASSGQSYEQYF.

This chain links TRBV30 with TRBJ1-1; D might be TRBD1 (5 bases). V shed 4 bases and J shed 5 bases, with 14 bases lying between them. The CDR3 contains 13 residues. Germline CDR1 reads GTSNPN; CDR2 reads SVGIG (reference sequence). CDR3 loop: CAWTRSGRTEAFF. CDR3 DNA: TGTGCCTGGACGAGGTCAGGGAGGACTGAAGCTTTCTTT.

As DNA, the CDR3 is TGTGCCACCAGCAGGCGACAGCGTCGACCCTGGATGAACACTGAAGCTTTCTTT. Protein product: CATSRRQRRPWMNTEAFF. J is TRBJ1-1 and V is TRBV15, with D possibly TRBD1 on 5 matching bases. Trimming left V 3 bases short and J 0 bases short, with 20 bases between. This CDR3 is built from 18 residues. Germline V gives CDR1 LNHNV, CDR2 YYDKDF (reference sequence).

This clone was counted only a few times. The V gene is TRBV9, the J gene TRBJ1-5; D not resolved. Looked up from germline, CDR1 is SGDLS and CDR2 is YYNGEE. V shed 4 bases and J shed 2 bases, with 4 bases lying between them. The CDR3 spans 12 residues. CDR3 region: CASSSRNQPQHF. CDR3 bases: TGTGCCAGCAGCTCTCGCAATCAGCCCCAGCATTTT.

The CDR3 DNA is TGTGCCAGCAGTGGACAGGGGAGCACCGGGGAGCTGTTTTTT. Amino acids: CASSGQGSTGELFF. The chain couples TRBV6-1 to TRBJ2-2, with 8 positions matching TRBD1. In germline, CDR1 is MNHNS, CDR2 SASEGT. The trim removed 4 bases at V and 4 bases at J, leaving 2 bases unmatched. The CDR3 is made up of 14 amino acids.

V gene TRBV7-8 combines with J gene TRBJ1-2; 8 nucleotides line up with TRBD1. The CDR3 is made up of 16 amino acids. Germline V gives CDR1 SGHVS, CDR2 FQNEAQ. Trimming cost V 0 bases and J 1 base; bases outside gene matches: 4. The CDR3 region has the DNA TGTGCCAGCAGCTTAGCGCGACAGGGGATTAACTATGGCTACACCTTC. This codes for CASSLARQGINYGYTF. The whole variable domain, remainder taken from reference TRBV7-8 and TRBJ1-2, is GAGVSQSPRYKVAKRGQDVALRCDPISGHVSLFWYQQALGQGPEFLTYFQNEAQLDKSGLPSDRFFAERPEGSVSTLKIQRTQQEDSAVYLCASSLARQGINYGYTFGSGTRLTVV.